The clone carrying this T cell receptor (beta chain) was counted only a few times. Its antigen is unknown. The data are from a study of T cells in Graves' hyperthyroidism and ophthalmopathy. CDR3 length: 14 residues. V lost 3 bases, J lost 4 bases, and 11 bases lay in between. CDR1 and CDR2 (germline): KGHSH, LQKENI. The source material, RNA transcripts, was used to amplify TCR beta CDR3 regions. Carried out on the TCR CDR3, a first-round RT-PCR used the HTBI primer set. TCRdb independently ran MiXCR on the multiplex PCR reads; one entry per CDR3 protein. The sample shows some 600,000 distinct CDR3 sequences, approximately 14% of them seen only once. The study based diagnoses on clinical symptoms, serum thyroxine and TRAb, thyroid ultrasound and orbital computed tomography. Study results and caveats: A model of 13 V-J pairs discriminated ophthalmopathy from stable hyperthyroidism.

The sequenced sample consisted of blood. The receptor comes from a woman aged 25-40 years with Graves' hyperthyroidism that later progressed to Graves' ophthalmopathy. This chain links TRBV18 with TRBJ2-3; TRBD2 is a possible D gene (6 bases). CDR3 amino acids: CASSPRLEADTQYF. Here the CDR3 DNA reads TGTGCCAGCTCACCGCGACTAGAGGCAGATACGCAGTATTTT.